The 10 T cell receptor beta chains below all came from one sample that was sequenced in a study of molecular identifiers for immune sequencing clone quantification. TCRdb fed the PCR reads into MiXCR, producing one record per CDR3 protein. Of some 320,000 distinct CDR3 sequences in the sample, roughly 24% were seen once. The sequencing sample was made of naive CD8+ T cells from blood, with Jurkat cell RNA spiked in. Subset indicated: FACS-sorted CD8+CD4-CCR7+CD45RA+ naive T cells. These receptor sequences come from a human donor in good health. Some libraries in this study had Jurkat cell RNA spiked in.

This clonotype turned up a few times. The V call is TRBV21-1, the J call TRBJ2-4; TRBD2, the D gene given by the table, was not confirmed from the DNA. TRBV21-1 is a pseudogene. The CDR3 consists of 17 residues. CDR3 in DNA: TGTGCCAGCAGCAAAGTCCTCCAACCGACTCCGCACGACATTCAGCACTTC. It codes for CASSKVLQPTPHDIQHF.

With respect to this clonotype: A much more abundant neighbour one base away suggests this may be a read error. This chain uses TRBV20-1 with TRBJ1-1; D is perhaps TRBD1 (5 bases). The CDR3 length is 12 residues. Germline CDR1 DFQATT, CDR2 SNEGSKA (reference sequence). The CDR3 here is CSASRQNTGAFF. In DNA, the CDR3 is TGCAGTGCTAGTCGACAGAACACTGGAGCTTTCTTT.

This clonotype showed up just a few times. The V gene is TRBV29-1, the J gene TRBJ2-1; D gene unclear. The CDR3 has 11 amino acids. V gave up 0 bases and J gave up 15 bases, with 12 bases separating them. Germline V CDR1 and CDR2: SQVTM, ANQGSEA. CDR3 amino acids: CSVEEGTLGFF. For the CDR3, the DNA is TGCAGCGTTGAAGAGGGTACCCTAGGGTTCTTC.

On this clonotype itself: A much larger clone lies a single base off, so this may be a read error. The V call is TRBV29-1, the J call TRBJ2-5; maybe TRBD2 (6 bases). The CDR3 length is 13 residues. Germline V CDR1 and CDR2: SQVTM, ANQGSEA. V lost 6 bases to trimming and J lost 2 bases, with 13 bases between them. The CDR3 DNA reads as TGCAGCGTCCTCGGGACTTTACAAGAGACCCAGTACTTC. It encodes CSVLGTLQETQYF. The variable domain in full, with the rest retrieved from reference TRBV29-1 and TRBJ2-5, is SAVISQKPSRDICQRGTSLTIQCQVDSQVTMMFWYRQQPGQSLTLIATANQGSEATYESGFVIDKFPISRPNLTFSTLTVSNMSPEDSSIYLCSVLGTLQETQYFGPGTRLLVL.

Concerning this clonotype itself: This may be a read error, as it is one base from a much larger clone. The J gene is TRBJ1-2, the V gene TRBV12-5; D uncertain. The CDR3 runs 17 residues. CDR1 is LGHNT, CDR2 FRNRAP, per germline. As DNA, the CDR3 is TGTGCTAGTGGTTTGGTACTGAGGGTTTCAACTAACTATGGCCACACCTTC. Its protein is CASGLVLRVSTNYGHTF.

With regard to this clonotype: A much larger clone is a single base away; this may be a read error. The chain employs TRBV28 and TRBJ2-5; D call uncertain. The CDR3 runs 15 residues. Germline assignment: CDR1 MDHEN and CDR2 SYDVKM. CDR3 bases: TGTGCCAGCGGTTTATTCCGAGGCCAGGAAGAGACCCAGTACTTC. It encodes CASGLFRGQEETQYF. Complete variable domain (other parts from reference TRBV28 and TRBJ2-5): DVKVTQSSRYLVKRTGEKVFLECVQDMDHENMFWYRQDPGLGLRLIYFSYDVKMKEKGDIPEGYSVSREKKERFSLILESASTNQTSMYLCASGLFRGQEETQYFGPGTRLLVL.

To note about this clonotype: Being one base from a much bigger clone, this may be a read error. The chain couples TRBV7-9 to TRBJ2-2; 8 bases fit TRBD1. CDR3 length: 17 amino acids. The germline CDR1 and CDR2 sequences are SEHNR and FQNEAQ (reference sequence). The V and J ends lost 5 bases and 3 bases, in that order; junction bases with no gene match: 11. The CDR3 DNA follows: TGTGCCAGCAGCCGGTGGAACGGGACAGGCGACACCGGGGAGCTGTTTTTT. Translation gives CASSRWNGTGDTGELFF.

The rearrangement uses TRBV6-2 or TRBV6-3 and TRBJ1-5; D may be TRBD1 (6 bases). V lost 6 bases and J 5 bases, leaving 20 bases between the germline ends. This CDR3 region has 16 residues. Germline CDR1 is MNHEY and CDR2 is SVGEGT. Here the CDR3 reads CASSFAPGTLDQPQHF. Written as DNA, the CDR3 is TGTGCCAGCAGCTTCGCCCCCGGGACACTGGATCAGCCCCAGCATTTT.

This clonotype appeared a few times. The chain joins TRBV7-9 to TRBJ2-5, with D perhaps matching TRBD2 (6 bases). CDR3 length: 15 amino acids. Trimming shortened V by 6 bases and J by 4 bases, and 18 bases separated the two germline ends. Germline-derived CDR1 and CDR2 are SEHNR and FQNEAQ (reference sequence). CDR3 protein: CASRITEGGGETQYF. CDR3 sequence (DNA): TGTGCCAGCAGGATAACGGAGGGCGGCGGAGAGACCCAGTACTTC.

The chain has TRBV6-5 and TRBJ1-6; the D gene is possibly TRBD1 (5 bases). Trimming removed 4 bases at V and 8 bases at J, with 21 bases between. The CDR3 is made up of 17 amino acids. Germline assignment: CDR1 MNHEY and CDR2 SVGAGI. The CDR3 DNA follows: TGTGCCAGCAGTTCCCCACCGGGACCCATGGCGGATTCACCCCTCCACTTT. Its translation is CASSSPPGPMADSPLHF.